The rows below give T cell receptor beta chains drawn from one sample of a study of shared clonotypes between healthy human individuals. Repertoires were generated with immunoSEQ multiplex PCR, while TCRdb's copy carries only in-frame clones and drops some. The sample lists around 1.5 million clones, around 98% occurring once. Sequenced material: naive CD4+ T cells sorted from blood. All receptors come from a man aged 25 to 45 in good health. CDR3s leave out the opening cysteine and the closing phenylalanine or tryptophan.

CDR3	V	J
ASSSDRGTEAF	TRBV7-3	TRBJ1-1
ASSLLKGGIYGYT	TRBV7-9	TRBJ1-2
ASSHRGQVVREQY	TRBV27	TRBJ2-7
ASRGYQLSYNEQF	TRBV19	TRBJ2-1
ASSQRLADTDTQY	TRBV18	TRBJ2-3
ASNALAGGNTGELF	TRBV7-9	TRBJ2-2
AWSLSGSYEQY	TRBV30	TRBJ2-7
ASSQPTGNEQF	TRBV7-2	TRBJ2-1
ASSPLTGGLGTDTQY	TRBV18	TRBJ2-3
ASSERLPTHEQY	TRBV6-1	TRBJ2-7
AIAQSDTQY	TRBV10-3	TRBJ2-3
ASSSYGTYNEQF	TRBV7-2	TRBJ2-1
ASSVAGAANEQF	TRBV9	TRBJ2-1
ASSFGLAETAGELF	TRBV18	TRBJ2-2
ASSVTPGLASETQY	TRBV9	TRBJ2-5
SVGRLASWGYSVQF	TRBV29-1	TRBJ2-1
ASSSTGTNQPQH	TRBV25-1	TRBJ1-5
ASGGSGTGAVEAF	TRBV28	TRBJ1-1
ASSSGLAGGRREQF	TRBV5-1	TRBJ2-1
ASSWMYTGELF	TRBV5-1	TRBJ2-2
ASRRQAGNTIY	TRBV6-5	TRBJ1-3
ASSPLLAPSTDTQY	TRBV5-6	TRBJ2-3
ASNVGLAGATYEQF	TRBV28	TRBJ2-1
ASSFHRRFIRY	TRBV6-5	TRBJ2-7
SVEGIAGGQQF	TRBV29-1	TRBJ2-1
ASSQELGKRNEQF	TRBV14	TRBJ2-1
ASSLVNPGNTIY	TRBV7-8	TRBJ1-3
ASSQDGFGTGVDEQY	TRBV4-1	TRBJ2-7
ASSGRGGVQETQY	TRBV28	TRBJ2-5
SVASTGQTSGNTIY	TRBV29-1	TRBJ1-3
ASSSYKSDRHRIETQY	TRBV18	TRBJ2-5
ASSLQGGDTQY	TRBV7-3	TRBJ2-3
ASSLTSTGDTEAF	TRBV5-4	TRBJ1-1
ASSPGSTWGEQY	TRBV5-5	TRBJ2-7
ASSGGGSRGTQY	TRBV7-2	TRBJ2-5
ASSIDPTTAEQY	TRBV19	TRBJ2-7
ASTVGLAGGPDTQY	TRBV2	TRBJ2-3
ASTPVWREYEQY	TRBV7-2	TRBJ2-7
ASSLAHEQY	TRBV5-4	TRBJ2-7
ASSEGTGPGNTIY	TRBV9	TRBJ1-3
ASSSGLAGSYNEQF	TRBV5-1	TRBJ2-1
ASSPTSDHTGELF	TRBV18	TRBJ2-2
ASSYAGTANTGELF	TRBV6-5	TRBJ2-2
ASSFGSGETQY	TRBV7-2	TRBJ2-5
ASARTSGSILIYEQY	TRBV28	TRBJ2-7
ASSGGLAGGSYNEQF	TRBV7-2	TRBJ2-1
ASSYSDSSYEQY	TRBV6-6	TRBJ2-7